One and the same sample provided the 6 T cell receptor beta chains below, sequenced in a study of OX40 agonist ivuxolimab in advanced cancers. Library creation used the immunoSEQ multiplex PCR assay. The table was pulled from immuneACCESS by TCRdb, which kept in-frame rearrangements only. Such tables lose some clones; where checked, under half of the loss comes from unresolved V genes, and the rest has no known cause. The sample yields more than 60,000 clones; about 83% were counted once. The ten most abundant clones make up about 27% of the sample. Sequenced material: CD4+ or CD8+ T cells sorted from blood, taken in a trial of the OX40 agonist ivuxolimab. The receptors stem from an adult with an advanced solid tumor such as melanoma, head and neck, liver or kidney cancer.

The rearrangement uses TRBV4-1 and TRBJ2-2; D possibly uses TRBD1 or TRBD2 (6 bases each). The CDR3 runs 16 residues. V lost 4 bases, J lost 6 bases, and 18 bases lay in between. Germline-derived CDR1 and CDR2 are MGHRA and YSYEKL. CDR3 in DNA: TGCGCCAGCAGCCGGCTAGGAGGGGGGCCCTCCGGGGAGCTGTTTTTT. Translated, it gives CASSRLGGGPSGELFF.

V gene TRBV14 combines with J gene TRBJ1-6; a weak D match, TRBD1 (6 bases). The germline V and J ends were trimmed by 7 bases and 7 bases, with 17 bases remaining between them. CDR1 is SGHDN and CDR2 is FVKESK in the germline V gene. The CDR3 totals 15 residues. CDR3: CASTPKQGGNSPLHF. The CDR3 DNA reads as TGTGCCAGCACCCCAAAACAGGGCGGAAATTCACCCCTCCACTTT.

The chain uses TRBV28 and TRBJ1-5, with 12 bases that match TRBD1. Trimming removed 5 bases from V and 7 bases from J; junction bases left unmatched: 12. The CDR3 totals 17 residues. Germline CDR1 MDHEN, CDR2 SYDVKM. The CDR3 DNA reads TGTGCCAGCAGTCCGGGGACAGGGGGCGCTGAACGGCAGCCCCAGCATTTT. It is translated as CASSPGTGGAERQPQHF.

The rearrangement links TRBV2 to TRBJ1-1; perhaps TRBD1 as D (5 bases). The V end was cut by 7 bases, the J end by 4 bases, with 16 bases between. The CDR3 contains 14 residues. Per the germline V gene, CDR1 is SNHLY and CDR2 is FYNNEI. The CDR3 sequence is CASTIQGLGTEAFF. CDR3 coding DNA: TGTGCCAGCACCATTCAGGGTTTAGGCACTGAAGCTTTCTTT.

V usage is TRBV6-6 and J usage is TRBJ1-1; no definite D call. CDR3 length: 13 amino acids. Germline CDR1 reads MNHNY; CDR2 reads SVGAGI (reference sequence). Trimming left V 4 bases short and J 1 base short, with 7 bases between. This CDR3 reads CASSLDGNTEAFF. CDR3 in DNA: TGTGCCAGCAGTTTGGACGGGAACACTGAAGCTTTCTTT.

The rearrangement uses TRBV5-1 and TRBJ1-1; TRBD1 matches 9 bases. Per germline, CDR1 SGHRS and CDR2 YFSETQ. The CDR3 contains 16 residues. V was pared by 7 bases and J by 7 bases, with 17 bases of the junction left unmatched. This CDR3 is CASLEGPPGQGFEAFF. The DNA of the CDR3 is TGCGCCAGCCTGGAGGGCCCCCCGGGACAGGGCTTTGAAGCTTTCTTT.